The present entry profiles one T cell receptor (beta chain) with its context. V gave up 1 base and J gave up 5 bases, with 14 bases separating them. Germline V gene lookup returns CDR1 LNHDA and CDR2 SQIVND (reference sequence). The CDR3 is 15 residues long. The data are from a study of Ad26.COV2.S vaccination and SARS-CoV-2 variants. The overall study: It was the COV1001 Ad26.COV2.S trial arm that included the donor. Ad26.COV2.S shots went into the muscle once or twice, 56 days apart.

Generated by immunoSEQ multiplex PCR, the TCRdb table keeps only in-frame clones and is missing some. This table holds 400,000 to 450,000 clones, 92% found once. Treatment denoted: about 20 received Ad26.COV2.S at low or high dose, single or two shots; about 5 received placebo; per-sample allocation not given. All samples were drawn on day 63, counting from the first vaccine or placebo injection. The source material was peripheral blood, sampled in a trial of Ad26.COV2.S vaccine versus placebo. This clonotype was obtained from a person between 18 and 59 years old who received the Ad26.COV2.S COVID-19 vaccine or a placebo. This rearrangement joins TRBV19 to TRBJ2-5; a possible D gene is TRBD1 (5 bases). The DNA of the CDR3 is TGTGCCAGTAGTATAGTAGCCAGGGTGGGGGAGACCCAGTACTTC. It yields the protein CASSIVARVGETQYF.